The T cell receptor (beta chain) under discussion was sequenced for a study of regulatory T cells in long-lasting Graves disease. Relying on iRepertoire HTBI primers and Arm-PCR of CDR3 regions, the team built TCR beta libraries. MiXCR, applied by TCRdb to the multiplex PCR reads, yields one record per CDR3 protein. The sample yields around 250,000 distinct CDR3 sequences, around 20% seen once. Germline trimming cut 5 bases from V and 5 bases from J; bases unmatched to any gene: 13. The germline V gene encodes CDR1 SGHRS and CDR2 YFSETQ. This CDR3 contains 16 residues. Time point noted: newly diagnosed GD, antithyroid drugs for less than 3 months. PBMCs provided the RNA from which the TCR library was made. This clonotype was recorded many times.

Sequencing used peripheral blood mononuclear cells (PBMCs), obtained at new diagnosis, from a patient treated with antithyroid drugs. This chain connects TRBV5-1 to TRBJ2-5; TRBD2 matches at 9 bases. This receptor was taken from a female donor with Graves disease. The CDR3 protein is CASRQDGSGRMETQYF. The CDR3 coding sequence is TGCGCCAGCAGGCAGGATGGTAGCGGGAGAATGGAGACCCAGTACTTC.